Listed below are T cell receptor beta chains from one sample, sequenced in a study of T cells in Graves' hyperthyroidism and ophthalmopathy. MiXCR was run by TCRdb on the multiplex PCR reads, yielding one entry per CDR3 protein. The table has almost 500,000 distinct CDR3 sequences, 22% seen once. Sequencing used blood. The origin of the receptors is a woman in her sixties or seventies with Graves' ophthalmopathy. The CDR3 runs from the conserved cysteine through the conserved F or W. The order of the fields is clone size, D gene, J gene, V gene, CDR3 DNA, CDR3 protein. D genes are given only for firm matches. Only part of the rows carry a size: once, few, many, or a class if the clone is expanded.

>-|-|TRBJ2-1|TRBV4-1
TGCGCCAGCAGCCTCCAGCCCCTGACTAGTTCCCACAATGAGCAGTTCTTC
CASSLQPLTSSHNEQFF
>few|-|TRBJ1-2|TRBV27
TGTGCCAGCAGTACCTTTAAGGGCTGGGATGGCTACACCTTC
CASSTFKGWDGYTF
>few|-|TRBJ2-3|TRBV25-1
TGTGCCAGCAGTGACTCCCTTACAGATACGCAGTATTTT
CASSDSLTDTQYF
>-|-|TRBJ1-2|TRBV5-4
TGTGCCAGCAGCTTGGCCGGGCAGGACATGGATTACACCTTC
CASSLAGQDMDYTF
>few|-|TRBJ1-2|TRBV6-1
TGTGCCAGCAGTTCCCCCGGACAGACCCTCTATGGCTACACCTTC
CASSSPGQTLYGYTF
>-|-|TRBJ2-2|TRBV5-1
TGCGCCAGGGGAGGGACAGGCCACGAGCGGGGACCCACCGGGGAGCTGTTTTTT
CARGGTGHERGPTGELFF
>few|TRBD2|TRBJ2-1|TRBV7-2
TGTGCCAGCAGCTTCGGGACTAGCGGGAGCGTTGAGCAGTTCTTC
CASSFGTSGSVEQFF
>few|-|TRBJ1-2|TRBV28
TGTGCCAGCATCTTGGCTCCGGGCGGGGGCTACACCTTC
CASILAPGGGYTF
>few|-|TRBJ2-1|TRBV19
TGTGCCAGTAGTATAGATCTTAGGACATTATACAATGAGCAGTTCTTC
CASSIDLRTLYNEQFF
>-|-|TRBJ2-1|TRBV18
TGTGCCAGCTCACTCCGGGAGTATGAGCAGTTCTTC
CASSLREYEQFF
>-|-|TRBJ2-7|TRBV5-1
TGCGCCAGCAGCTTGGCGGCGCACTCCTACGAGCAGTACTTC
CASSLAAHSYEQYF
>-|TRBD1|TRBJ1-6|TRBV18
TGTGCCAGCACGACAGGGGGCCGCAATTCACCCCTCCACTTT
CASTTGGRNSPLHF
>few|-|TRBJ1-5|TRBV6-1
TGTGCCAGCACCGAAGCCGGGGGATCTTACAATCAGCCCCAGCATTTT
CASTEAGGSYNQPQHF
>few|-|TRBJ1-3|TRBV10-3
TGTGCCATCAGAGGAAACGGGAACACCATATATTTT
CAIRGNGNTIYF
>many|-|TRBJ1-4|TRBV5-1
TGCGCCAGCAGCTTTGGGAGAACTAATGAAAAACTGTTTTTT
CASSFGRTNEKLFF
>-|-|TRBJ2-1|TRBV28
TGTGCCAGCAGGGGCCGGGACCCAAACAATGAGCAGTTCTTC
CASRGRDPNNEQFF
>many|-|TRBJ1-5|TRBV12-3/TRBV12-4
TGTGCCAGCAGCCCCGACAATCTTAGCAATCAGCCCCAGCATTTT
CASSPDNLSNQPQHF
>few|TRBD1|TRBJ2-5|TRBV7-9
TGTGCCAGCAGCTTGGGGACAGCCGTAGAGACCCAGTACTTC
CASSLGTAVETQYF
>-|TRBD1|TRBJ2-7|TRBV2
TGTGCCAGCAGTGTGAGGGACAGTACCTCCTACGAGCAGTACTTC
CASSVRDSTSYEQYF
>few|TRBD1|TRBJ2-1|TRBV25-1
TGTGCCAGCAGTTGGACAGGTAAAAATGAGCAGTTCTTC
CASSWTGKNEQFF
>-|TRBD2|TRBJ2-1|TRBV12-3/TRBV12-4
TGTGCCAGCAGATCAACTACCGGGACTAGCGGGGAAAACTACAATGAGCAGTTCTTC
CASRSTTGTSGENYNEQFF
>many|TRBD1|TRBJ2-1|TRBV7-9
TGCGCCAGCAGCTTTACAGGGGGTGAGCAGTTCTTC
CASSFTGGEQFF
>-|-|TRBJ2-2|TRBV5-8
TGTGCCAGCCCCCCGGATGGAATCGGGGAGCTGTTTTTT
CASPPDGIGELFF
>-|TRBD2|TRBJ2-1|TRBV20-1
TGCAGGGGAGTAGCGGGGAATGAGCAGCTCTTC
CRGVAGNEQLF
>-|TRBD2|TRBJ2-5|TRBV6-5
TGTGCCAGCAGTTACTTCCCCCCTAGCGGGAGGGAAGAGACCCAGTACTTC
CASSYFPPSGREETQYF
>-|-|TRBJ1-5|TRBV2
TGTGCCAGCACTTTCAGGGAGGGCGGCAATCAGCCCCAGCATTTT
CASTFREGGNQPQHF
>few|-|TRBJ2-5|TRBV20-1
TGCAGTGCTCAGCGGATGCAAGAGACCCAGTACTTC
CSAQRMQETQYF
>few|-|TRBJ1-1|TRBV28
TGTGCCAGCAGTTTGGGGGGGTGGGACACTGAAGCTTTCTTT
CASSLGGWDTEAFF
>few|TRBD2|TRBJ2-1|TRBV20-1
TGCAGTGCTAGTACTAGCGGGAGCGTCCTCTTAGGTGAGCAGTTCTTC
CSASTSGSVLLGEQFF
>-|-|TRBJ2-1|TRBV9
TGTGCCAGCAGCGTAACAGGAACACATTACAATGAGCAGTTCTTC
CASSVTGTHYNEQFF
>-|-|TRBJ2-7|TRBV28
TGTGCCAGCAGCCCCCGTCCCCAGCCCTCCTACGAGCAGTACTTC
CASSPRPQPSYEQYF
>-|TRBD1|TRBJ1-1|TRBV20-1
TGCAGTGAAACACGGACAGGGGCTAACACTAAAGCTTTCTTT
CSETRTGANTKAFF
>few|-|TRBJ1-1|TRBV6-6
TGTGCCAGCAGTTACGTGGGTGAAGCTTTCTTT
CASSYVGEAFF
>few|TRBD1|TRBJ1-2|TRBV19
TGTGCCAGTAGACGGACAGGGCAAACCTATGGCTACACCTTC
CASRRTGQTYGYTF
>-|TRBD2|TRBJ2-3|TRBV3-1
TGTGCCAGCAGCCAAGGAAGCGGGAGAGGTATTACGCAGTATTTT
CASSQGSGRGITQYF
>-|-|TRBJ2-5|TRBV27
TGTGCCAGCAGTTCCCCCGGCAGGGCCGGAGAGACCCAGTACTTC
CASSSPGRAGETQYF
>-|TRBD1|TRBJ1-5|TRBV28
TGTGCCAGCAGGGGGGGACAGACGAGCAATCAGCCCCAGCATTTT
CASRGGQTSNQPQHF
>-|-|TRBJ1-1|TRBV20-1
TGCAGTGTCGACAGGACCCCACGCCTTATGAACACTGAAGCTTTCTTT
CSVDRTPRLMNTEAFF
>-|-|TRBJ2-1|TRBV10-1
TGCGCCAGCAGTGGACAGCTCTCCTACAATGAGCAGTTCTTC
CASSGQLSYNEQFF
>-|TRBD1|TRBJ1-4|TRBV20-1
TGCAGTGTACCGACAGGGCGGAATGAAAAACTGTTTTTT
CSVPTGRNEKLFF
>few|-|TRBJ2-1|TRBV7-6
TGTGCCAGCAGCGGGGGCGCTGCCGGGACAAGCTCCTACAATGAGCAGTTCTTC
CASSGGAAGTSSYNEQFF
>few|-|TRBJ1-2|TRBV7-2
TGTGCCAGCAGCCCGGGGCATGTTAACTATGGCTACACCTTC
CASSPGHVNYGYTF
>many|-|TRBJ1-5|TRBV12-3/TRBV12-4
TGTGCCAGCAGTTTAAGCGATCAGCCCCAGCATTTT
CASSLSDQPQHF
>many|-|TRBJ2-5|TRBV12-3/TRBV12-4
TGTGCCAGCAGCTTTAGGGGGGGGCAAGAGACCCAGTACTTC
CASSFRGGQETQYF
>many|-|TRBJ2-7|TRBV28
TGTGCCAGCAGCCAACCCAAACGGACAGCCTCCTACGAGCAGTACTTC
CASSQPKRTASYEQYF
>-|TRBD1|TRBJ2-7|TRBV6-2/TRBV6-3
TGTGCCAGCAGTTATGACGCAGGGGGCCGATATGGTGCCTACGAGCAGTACTTC
CASSYDAGGRYGAYEQYF
>few|TRBD2|TRBJ2-2|TRBV20-1
TGCAGTGCTGAAGGAGTGACTAGCGGGACCGGGGAGCTGTTTTTT
CSAEGVTSGTGELFF
>few|-|TRBJ1-1|TRBV6-2/TRBV6-3
TGTGCCAGCAGCTTCGGGGCTAGGGAGGTGACTGAAGCTTTCTTT
CASSFGAREVTEAFF
>few|-|TRBJ1-1|TRBV5-5
TGTGCCAGCAGCTTTAACTTCTACACTGAAGCTTTCTTT
CASSFNFYTEAFF
>many|TRBD1|TRBJ1-4|TRBV28
TGTGCCAGCAGAAAACCCTCCGGGACAGGGGGTGAAAAACTGTTTTTT
CASRKPSGTGGEKLFF
>many|TRBD2|TRBJ2-7|TRBV6-1
TGTGCCAGCAGACTAGCGGGAGGTCACGAGCAGTACTTC
CASRLAGGHEQYF
>-|-|TRBJ2-5|TRBV5-1
TGCGCCAGCAGCTTGGCCCAGGCCTCTTGGGGTGAGACCCAGTACTTC
CASSLAQASWGETQYF
>many|-|TRBJ2-1|TRBV29-1
TGCAGCGTTGCTGGAAGCGCCGGAAAATCGTTCTTC
CSVAGSAGKSFF
>-|-|TRBJ1-6|TRBV6-1
TGTGCCAGCACGGGCAGGGACCTTTTTAGCTCCTATAATTCACCCCTCCACTTT
CASTGRDLFSSYNSPLHF
>-|-|TRBJ2-7|TRBV6-5
TGTGCCAGCAGTTACACGGGTATGGGCTCCTACGAGCAGTACTTC
CASSYTGMGSYEQYF
>-|TRBD2|TRBJ2-5|TRBV14
TGTGCCAGCAGCCCTCTGGGACTAGCGGAACTACACGAGACCCAGTACTTC
CASSPLGLAELHETQYF
>many|-|TRBJ2-1|TRBV9
TGTGCCAGCACCTTTCTAGATGGGACAAACAATGAGCAGTTCTTC
CASTFLDGTNNEQFF
>-|-|TRBJ2-5|TRBV24-1
TGTGCCACCTGGCGGGTGAAAGAGACCCAGTACTTC
CATWRVKETQYF
>few|TRBD1|TRBJ2-7|TRBV7-3
TGTGCCAGCAGCTCGGACAGGGCGGGCGAGCAGTACTTC
CASSSDRAGEQYF